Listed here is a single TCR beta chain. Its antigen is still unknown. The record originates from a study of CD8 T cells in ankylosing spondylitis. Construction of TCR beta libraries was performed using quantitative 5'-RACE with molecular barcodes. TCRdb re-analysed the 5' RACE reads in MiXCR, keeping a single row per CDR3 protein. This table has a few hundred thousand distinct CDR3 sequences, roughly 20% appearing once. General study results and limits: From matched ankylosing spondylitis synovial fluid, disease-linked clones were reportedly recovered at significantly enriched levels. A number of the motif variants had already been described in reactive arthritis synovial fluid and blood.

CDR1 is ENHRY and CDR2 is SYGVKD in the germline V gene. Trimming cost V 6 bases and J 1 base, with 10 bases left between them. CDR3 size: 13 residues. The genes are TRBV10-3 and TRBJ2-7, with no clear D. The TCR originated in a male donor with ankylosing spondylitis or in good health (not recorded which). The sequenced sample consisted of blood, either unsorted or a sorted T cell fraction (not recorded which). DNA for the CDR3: TGTGCCATCAGCTTCGACCGATCCTACGAGCAGTACTTC. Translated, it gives CAISFDRSYEQYF.